This is a list of T cell receptor beta chains from one sample in a study of cytomegalovirus exposure and HLA in healthy donors. TCRdb's table, derived via immunoSEQ multiplex PCR, lists solely in-frame clones and lacks some. The table shows about 120,000 clones, with less than 65% occurring only once. The sequenced material came from PBMCs. Every receptor here comes from a man between 35 and 55 years old in good health and CMV-seropositive. The CDR3 runs from the conserved cysteine through the conserved F or W. The D gene is left open where the match is weak. Size tells how often a clone was seen (once, few, many) or the class of an expanded clone, and some rows leave it out.

V gene	D gene	clone size	J gene	CDR3 protein	CDR3 DNA
TRBV6-1	TRBD1	.	TRBJ2-5	CASSEAMGTGDSSETQYF	TGTGCCAGCAGTGAAGCCATGGGGACAGGGGATTCCTCGGAGACCCAGTACTTC
TRBV10-3	TRBD2	.	TRBJ2-3	CAISDLASGVTQYF	TGTGCCATCAGTGACCTAGCTAGCGGGGTCACGCAGTATTTT
TRBV7-9	TRBD1	.	TRBJ1-4	CASSATGGQATNEKLFF	TGTGCCAGCAGCGCTACAGGGGGCCAAGCAACTAATGAAAAACTGTTTTTT
TRBV7-8	.	.	TRBJ2-7	CASSFETAYEQYF	TGTGCCAGCAGCTTTGAGACAGCCTACGAGCAGTACTTC
TRBV7-9	.	few	TRBJ1-2	CASSLGAGGRSFNYGYTF	TGTGCCAGCAGCCTAGGGGCGGGGGGCCGCAGCTTTAACTATGGCTACACCTTC
TRBV5-1	TRBD2	few	TRBJ2-3	CASSFNSGDTDTQYF	TGCGCCAGCAGCTTCAATAGCGGGGACACAGATACGCAGTATTTT
TRBV4-1	.	few	TRBJ2-2	CASSPSAGALTGELFF	TGCGCCAGCAGCCCTAGCGCGGGGGCCCTCACCGGGGAGCTGTTTTTT
TRBV9	TRBD1	.	TRBJ1-1	CASSIGTGPTEAFF	TGTGCCAGCAGCATAGGGACAGGCCCCACTGAAGCTTTCTTT
TRBV5-6	TRBD1	.	TRBJ2-7	CASSLVGDSLLAYEQYF	TGTGCCAGCAGCTTGGTTGGGGACAGCCTACTTGCCTACGAGCAGTACTTC
TRBV28	TRBD2	few	TRBJ2-3	CASSLSSGDSTDTQYF	TGTGCCAGCAGTTTATCTAGCGGGGATAGCACAGATACGCAGTATTTT
TRBV4-2	TRBD2	.	TRBJ2-7	CASSQEGVAGGGTYEQYF	TGTGCCAGCAGCCAAGAGGGAGTGGCGGGAGGGGGGACCTACGAGCAGTACTTC
TRBV14	.	few	TRBJ2-1	CASSQWVGSSYNEQFF	TGTGCCAGCAGCCAATGGGTCGGGAGCTCCTACAATGAGCAGTTCTTC
TRBV6-5	TRBD1	.	TRBJ1-2	CASRTGGQRYGYTF	TGTGCCAGCAGGACAGGGGGCCAGCGCTATGGCTACACCTTC
TRBV5-1	TRBD1	.	TRBJ1-4	CASSLGQGNEKLFF	TGCGCCAGCAGCTTGGGACAGGGGAATGAAAAACTGTTTTTT
TRBV29-1	.	few	TRBJ2-3	CSVDGGMSTDTQYF	TGCAGCGTTGATGGCGGGATGAGCACAGATACGCAGTATTTT
TRBV9	.	few	TRBJ2-2	CASSVVGNTGELFF	TGTGCCAGCAGCGTAGTCGGTAACACCGGGGAGCTGTTTTTT
TRBV5-1	.	.	TRBJ1-2	CASSLAGDFTARAYTF	TGCGCCAGCAGCTTGGCTGGGGACTTTACGGCGAGGGCCTACACCTTC
TRBV7-6	TRBD1	few	TRBJ2-6	CASSSDRVNGANVLTF	TGTGCCAGCAGCTCGGACAGGGTGAACGGGGCCAACGTCCTGACTTTC
TRBV11-1	.	.	TRBJ2-3	CASSLNIAGTDTQYF	TGTGCCAGCAGCTTGAACATAGCTGGCACAGATACGCAGTATTTT
TRBV5-1	.	few	TRBJ2-3	CASSPGLLTDTQYF	TGCGCCAGCAGCCCCGGACTACTCACAGATACGCAGTATTTT
TRBV18	TRBD1	.	TRBJ1-2	CASSPPGQDGGYTF	TGTGCCAGCTCACCCCCGGGACAGGACGGTGGCTACACCTTC
TRBV30	TRBD2	few	TRBJ2-5	CAAGLGVTQYF	TGTGCGGCGGGACTAGGGGTGACCCAGTACTTC
TRBV5-1	.	.	TRBJ2-7	CASSLTRQPYYEQYF	TGCGCCAGCAGCTTGACACGACAGCCCTACTACGAGCAGTACTTC
TRBV19	.	once	TRBJ2-3	CASSSGTDTQYF	TGTGCCAGTAGTAGCGGCACAGATACGCAGTATTTT
TRBV10-1	TRBD2	.	TRBJ2-2	CASSESRASGSREELFF	TGCGCCAGCAGTGAGTCGCGAGCTAGCGGGAGTAGGGAGGAGCTGTTTTTT